This T cell receptor beta chain appears in the sequencing data of a study of T cells in localized non-small cell lung cancer. On this clone itself: Antigen unknown.

Study-level results: A raised T cell density in blood coincided with lengthier overall survival.

Sequencing used immunoSEQ multiplex PCR; TCRdb keeps in-frame clones, though not all of them. The table shows about 40,000 clones, with around 88% occurring only once. The V and J ends lost 8 bases and 3 bases, in that order; junction bases with no gene match: 8. Germline V gene data show CDR1 as SNHLY and CDR2 as FYNNEI. This CDR3 has 14 residues. This material consisted of peripheral blood, taken before any cancer treatment. The receptor was isolated from a man aged 40 to 69 with stage I lung adenocarcinoma. V and J are TRBV2 and TRBJ2-7; 9 positions match TRBD1. The CDR3 loop reads CASEGQGAIYEQYF. CDR3 DNA sequence: TGTGCCAGCGAGGGACAGGGAGCTATCTACGAGCAGTACTTC. Complete variable domain (other parts from reference TRBV2 and TRBJ2-7): EPEVTQTPSHQVTQMGQEVILRCVPISNHLYFYWYRQILGQKVEFLVSFYNNEISEKSEIFDDQFSVERPDGSNFTLKIRSTKLEDSAMYFCASEGQGAIYEQYFGPGTRLTVT.